The 31 T cell receptor beta chains in this list originate from one sample, sequenced in a study of blood T cell repertoires in COVID-19. Profiled with immunoSEQ multiplex PCR; TCRdb holds only in-frame clones, not every one. Among over 45,000 clones listed, approximately 90% were seen once. Material: peripheral blood. These receptors were taken from a man aged 45-65 years with acute or convalescent COVID-19.

The V gene is TRBV24-1, the J gene TRBJ1-2, with D tentatively TRBD1 (6 bases). The length of the CDR3 is 12 residues. Trimming shortened V by 10 bases and J by 3 bases, and 11 bases separated the two germline ends. Germline V gene lookup returns CDR1 KGHDR and CDR2 SFDVKD. The CDR3 DNA reads as TGTGCCACACAGGGAAATGACTATGGCTACACCTTC. Translating gives CATQGNDYGYTF.

The rearrangement joins TRBV3-1 (or the pseudogene TRBV3-2) to TRBJ1-2; 8 positions agree with TRBD1. Germline CDR1 LGHDT, CDR2 YNNKEL (reference sequence). The junction had 8 bases not matched to a gene; V was cut back by 3 bases and J by 5 bases. This CDR3 spans 15 amino acids. CDR3 region: CASSQTGTGGYGYTF. CDR3 DNA: TGTGCCAGCAGCCAGACCGGGACAGGCGGTTATGGCTACACCTTC.

V usage is TRBV15 and J usage is TRBJ1-4; TRBD1 matches at 10 bases. Germline values: CDR1 LNHNV, CDR2 YYDKDF (reference sequence). V was pared by 5 bases and J by 5 bases, with 5 bases of the junction left unmatched. CDR3 length equals 15 residues. The CDR3 DNA follows: TGTGCCACCAGCCCCTCGACAGGGGGCAATGAAAAACTGTTTTTT. Translation: CATSPSTGGNEKLFF.

This clone is medium-sized in the sample. V is TRBV5-4 and J is TRBJ2-7; D perhaps matches TRBD1 (6 bases). This CDR3 has 13 amino acids. Germline V CDR1 and CDR2: SGHNT, YYREEE (reference sequence). The V end lost 4 bases, the J end lost 10 bases, and 18 bases lay between the germline ends. CDR3 sequence reads: CASSRDQQGKQYF. In nucleotides, the CDR3 is TGTGCCAGCAGCCGAGATCAACAGGGAAAACAGTACTTC. The variable domain in full, with the rest retrieved from reference TRBV5-4 and TRBJ2-7, is ETGVTQSPTHLIKTRGQQVTLRCSSQSGHNTVSWYQQALGQGPQFIFQYYREEENGRGNFPPRFSGLQFPNYSSELNVNALELDDSALYLCASSRDQQGKQYFGPGTRLTVT.

V is TRBV7-8 and J is TRBJ2-3, with TRBD2 matching 12 bases. Germline trimming cut 5 bases from V and 4 bases from J; bases unmatched to any gene: 10. This CDR3 contains 17 residues. Germline CDR1 SGHVS, CDR2 FQNEAQ. CDR3 amino acids: CASSRGTSGWEADTQYF. The CDR3 DNA sequence: TGTGCCAGCAGCAGAGGGACTAGCGGGTGGGAGGCAGATACGCAGTATTTT.

The rearrangement joins TRBV4-1 to TRBJ1-2, with D possibly being TRBD1 (6 bases). This CDR3 region has 16 residues. Germline CDR1 MGHRA, CDR2 YSYEKL. Trimming took off 0 bases at V and 4 bases at J, with 15 bases between the two ends. The CDR3 is CASSQEEGGIAYGYTF. For the CDR3, the DNA is TGCGCCAGCAGCCAAGAAGAGGGGGGGATCGCCTATGGCTACACCTTC.

The CDR3 spells CASSWLDTGELFF. In nucleotides, the CDR3 is TGCGCCAGCTCCTGGTTAGACACCGGGGAGCTGTTTTTT. The chain links TRBV5-1 to TRBJ2-2; D is unclear. CDR3 size: 13 residues. Germline-derived CDR1 and CDR2 are SGHRS and YFSETQ. V lost 7 bases to trimming and J lost 3 bases, with 10 bases between them.

V usage is TRBV14 and J usage is TRBJ2-7; TRBD2 matches at 11 bases. Germline CDR1 reads SGHDN; CDR2 reads FVKESK. The length of the CDR3 is 17 residues. Losses at the gene ends were 1 base for V and 4 bases for J; bases not matched to a gene: 9. This chain's CDR3 is CASSQVSPSGRSYEQYF. Here the CDR3 DNA reads TGTGCCAGCAGCCAAGTATCTCCTAGCGGGAGGAGTTACGAGCAGTACTTC.

Written as DNA, the CDR3 is TGTGCCAGCAGCGAGAACCGGGACAGGGTATGGGGGCAGTACTTC. Its protein product is CASSENRDRVWGQYF. The V and J genes are TRBV7-2 and TRBJ2-7, with TRBD1 identical over 9 bases. Germline CDR1 SGHTA, CDR2 FQGNSA. The CDR3 has 15 residues. Trimming cost V 5 bases and J 9 bases; bases outside gene matches: 14.

This chain links TRBV6-5 with TRBJ2-3, with 8 bases matching TRBD2. The CDR3 has 15 residues. V lost 6 bases and J lost 5; bases outside the gene matches: 10. CDR1 and CDR2 (germline): MNHEY, SVGAGI. In nucleotides, the CDR3 is TGTGCCAGCAGCTTCGGACTAGCCTATCTAGATACGCAGTATTTT. Translating gives CASSFGLAYLDTQYF.

This chain uses TRBV2 with TRBJ1-5; possible D gene TRBD1, 5 bases. The CDR3 has 14 amino acids. V shed 3 bases and J shed 3 bases, with 9 bases lying between them. Germline V gene sequence: CDR1 SNHLY, CDR2 FYNNEI. The CDR3 region has the DNA TGTGCCAGCAGTGAGACAGCCACCAATCAGCCCCAGCATTTT. The encoded protein is CASSETATNQPQHF.

The V call is TRBV18, the J call TRBJ2-5; 10 bases fit TRBD2. This CDR3 contains 16 residues. Losses at the gene ends were 3 bases for V and 5 bases for J; bases not matched to a gene: 9. Germline values: CDR1 KGHSH, CDR2 LQKENI. The CDR3 nucleotides are TGTGCCAGCTCACCTTTAGCGGGAGGAACTTGGGAGACCCAGTACTTC. Translating gives CASSPLAGGTWETQYF. The full variable domain, completed using reference TRBV18 and TRBJ2-5, is NAGVMQNPRHLVRRRGQEARLRCSPMKGHSHVYWYRQLPEEGLKFMVYLQKENIIDESGMPKERFSAEFPKEGPSILRIQQVVRGDSAAYFCASSPLAGGTWETQYFGPGTRLLVL.

J is TRBJ2-3 and V is TRBV19; TRBD2 aligns across 9 bases. Trimming cost V 2 bases and J 5 bases; bases outside gene matches: 8. Germline CDR1 and CDR2: LNHDA and SQIVND (reference sequence). There are 16 residues in the CDR3. CDR3 protein: CASSIFGGRAGDTQYF. For the CDR3, the DNA is TGTGCCAGTAGTATATTCGGCGGGAGGGCCGGAGATACGCAGTATTTT.

V gene TRBV11-3 combines with J gene TRBJ2-3, with a possible D match to TRBD1 (5 bases). V was trimmed by 0 bases and J by 2 bases, leaving 21 bases between them. In germline, CDR1 is SGHNT, CDR2 YENEEA. The CDR3 sequence is 19 residues long. CDR3 DNA sequence: TGTGCCAGCAGCTTAGAATTCGGGTTGGCGACAGCCTACACAGATACGCAGTATTTT. Residues: CASSLEFGLATAYTDTQYF.

This clone appeared a single time. The genes are TRBV6-5 and TRBJ2-1; 10 nucleotides agree with TRBD2. Germline lookup yields CDR1 MNHEY and CDR2 SVGAGI. V lost 6 bases, J lost 9 bases, and 11 bases stayed unmatched. The CDR3 length is 15 residues. The CDR3 DNA reads as TGTGCCAGCAGCCTCAGCGGGAGGGCGCAAGGTGAGCAGTTCTTC. Translation gives CASSLSGRAQGEQFF.

This chain links TRBV6-6 with TRBJ1-2; D not certain. The CDR3 has 14 residues. Trimming stripped 6 bases from V and 3 bases from J, with 14 bases between. Germline V gene lookup returns CDR1 MNHNY and CDR2 SVGAGI (reference sequence). The CDR3 reads CASSPNGGYYGYTF. The CDR3 DNA is TGTGCCAGCAGCCCGAATGGCGGTTACTATGGCTACACCTTC.

The rearrangement joins TRBV28 to TRBJ1-6; D not resolved. The CDR3 sequence is 14 residues long. Germline V gene lookup returns CDR1 MDHEN and CDR2 SYDVKM. V was pared by 11 bases and J by 2 bases, with 13 bases between. CDR3 residues: CASSSTAYNSPLHF. The CDR3 bases are TGTGCCTCCTCCTCGACTGCCTATAATTCACCCCTCCACTTT.

Only a few counts were recorded for this clone. The chain recombines TRBV19 with TRBJ1-2; D unresolved. In germline, CDR1 is LNHDA, CDR2 SQIVND (reference sequence). The CDR3 spans 13 residues. With 7 bases removed from V and 4 bases from J, the gap between germline ends came to 13 bases. CDR3 DNA: TGTGCCAGTAATGAGGGTTTCGGCTATGGCTACACCTTC. Translating it yields CASNEGFGYGYTF.

This sequence joins TRBV5-1 and TRBJ2-3, with 7 bases aligning to TRBD2. The germline gives CDR1 SGHRS, CDR2 YFSETQ. There are 15 residues in the CDR3. With V trimmed by 4 bases and J by 4 bases, 9 bases remained unmatched. CDR3 sequence (DNA): TGCGCCAGCAGCGGGACCGGGACTACCCCAGATACGCAGTATTTT. Protein product: CASSGTGTTPDTQYF.

This rearrangement joins TRBV24-1 to TRBJ1-3, with TRBD1 matching 7 bases. The ends lost 3 bases at V and 0 bases at J; junction bases unmatched: 10. The CDR3 is made up of 18 amino acids. Germline CDR1 is KGHDR and CDR2 is SFDVKD. CDR3 bases: TGTGCCACCAGTGATACCAGACAGGGACCTTTCTCTGGAAACACCATATATTTT. This codes for CATSDTRQGPFSGNTIYF.

The chain carries TRBV3-1 (or the pseudogene TRBV3-2) and TRBJ1-1, with 7 bases identical to TRBD1. The CDR3 contains 15 residues. The trim removed 1 base at V and 4 bases at J, leaving 6 bases unmatched. The germline V gene encodes CDR1 LGHDT and CDR2 YNNKEL (reference sequence). The CDR3 region has the DNA TGTGCCAGCAGCCAAGGGGTTAGACAGGGCACTGAAGCTTTCTTT. Translation gives CASSQGVRQGTEAFF.

In its sample, this clone was seen a few times. The sample contains more than one DNA sequence encoding this CDR3. The chain couples TRBV19 to TRBJ2-1; 8 bases fit TRBD2. CDR3 length equals 15 residues. Trimming cost V 1 base and J 8 bases; bases outside gene matches: 7. Germline CDR1 LNHDA, CDR2 SQIVND (reference sequence). The CDR3 loop reads CASSIGLAGGDEQFF. The CDR3 DNA reads TGTGCCAGTAGTATAGGGCTAGCGGGCGGGGATGAGCAGTTCTTC.

The chain combines TRBV2 with TRBJ1-2; 7 nucleotides agree with TRBD1. This CDR3 has 13 amino acids. Trimming cost V 6 bases and J 4 bases; bases outside gene matches: 5. The V gene's germline CDR1 is SNHLY and CDR2 FYNNEI. The CDR3 coding sequence is TGTGCCAGCAGGGCAGGGGGAATCTATGGCTACACCTTC. Its translation: CASRAGGIYGYTF.

The rearrangement joins TRBV28 to TRBJ2-5, with a possible D match to TRBD1 (7 bases). Trimming pared 7 bases from V and 3 bases from J, leaving 12 bases between. The CDR3 runs to 13 residues. Germline-derived CDR1 and CDR2 are MDHEN and SYDVKM. The CDR3 is CASTPGGKETQYF. In DNA form, the CDR3 reads TGTGCCAGCACCCCAGGGGGGAAAGAGACCCAGTACTTC.

The rearrangement links TRBV2 to TRBJ1-4, with D perhaps matching TRBD1 (6 bases). The germline V gene has CDR1 SNHLY and CDR2 FYNNEI. The CDR3 is made up of 15 amino acids. The V end lost 3 bases, the J end lost 8 bases, and 16 bases lay between the germline ends. CDR3 DNA sequence: TGTGCCAGCAGTGATCCGACAGGTTGGGGGGAAAAACTGTTTTTT. This gives the protein CASSDPTGWGEKLFF.

This chain uses TRBV29-1 with TRBJ1-4; 8 bases match TRBD1. Germline CDR1 is SQVTM and CDR2 is ANQGSEA. CDR3 length: 17 residues. V shed 4 bases, J shed 8 bases, and the junction held 18 bases outside the gene matches. Written as DNA, the CDR3 is TGCAGCGTTGTTATCGGTGCGGGACAGGCTTCTCGGGAAAAACTGTTTTTT. Its translation: CSVVIGAGQASREKLFF.

This chain uses TRBV9 with TRBJ2-7; a weak D match, TRBD2 (5 bases). V lost 0 bases, J lost 3 bases, and 16 bases lay in between. CDR3 length: 16 amino acids. Germline V gene lookup returns CDR1 SGDLS and CDR2 YYNGEE. The chain's CDR3 is CASSVGGETTYYEQYF. CDR3 DNA sequence: TGTGCCAGCAGCGTAGGTGGGGAGACTACCTACTACGAGCAGTACTTC.

V gene TRBV5-1 combines with J gene TRBJ2-3, with a possible D match to TRBD2 (6 bases). V was shortened by 4 bases and J by 0 bases, with 18 bases between the two germline ends. Germline lookup yields CDR1 SGHRS and CDR2 YFSETQ. The CDR3 totals 17 residues. As DNA, the CDR3 is TGCGCCAGCAGCCGCGGACGTGGGGCGGGGAGCACAGATACGCAGTATTTT. This encodes CASSRGRGAGSTDTQYF.

This clone was counted between two and nine times. V usage is TRBV7-9 and J usage is TRBJ2-7; D gene unclear. Germline loops: CDR1 SEHNR, CDR2 FQNEAQ (reference sequence). The length of the CDR3 is 12 residues. Trimming took off 6 bases at V and 0 bases at J, with 6 bases between the two ends. CDR3 amino acids: CASRSVSYEQYF. As DNA, the CDR3 is TGTGCCAGCAGATCCGTCTCCTACGAGCAGTACTTC. The entire variable domain, with the rest obtained from reference TRBV7-9 and TRBJ2-7, is as follows: DTGVSQNPRHKITKRGQNVTFRCDPISEHNRLYWYRQTLGQGPEFLTYFQNEAQLEKSRLLSDRFSAERPKGSFSTLEIQRTEQGDSAMYLCASRSVSYEQYFGPGTRLTVT.

The genes are TRBV5-1 and TRBJ2-2, with 9 bases matching TRBD2. J was trimmed by 3 bases and V by 0 bases; bases with no gene match: 12. Germline assignment: CDR1 SGHRS and CDR2 YFSETQ. The CDR3 has 19 amino acids. In nucleotides, the CDR3 is TGCGCCAGCAGCTTGGCCGCGATTAGCGGGAGTTGGGACACCGGGGAGCTGTTTTTT. Translated: CASSLAAISGSWDTGELFF.

J is TRBJ2-1 and V is TRBV12-3 or TRBV12-4; D is unclear. This CDR3 region has 11 residues. The ends were cut back, 5 bases at V and 7 bases at J, with 6 bases in the middle. The CDR3 spells CASSPLNEQFF. The CDR3 DNA is TGTGCCAGCAGTCCCCTTAATGAGCAGTTCTTC.